The 19 T cell receptor beta chains below all came from one sample that was sequenced in a study of T cell responses to AZD1222 COVID-19 vaccine. The protocol was immunoSEQ multiplex PCR, while the TCRdb copy is restricted to in-frame clones and leaves out a portion. The sample contains some 110,000 clones, 82% of which appear only once. Source: peripheral blood, taken on day 0 of AZD1222 vaccination. All receptors come from an adult in good health.

The CDR3 nucleotides are TGTGCCAGCAGCCCGACGGACAGGAACACTGAAGCTTTCTTT. It translates to CASSPTDRNTEAFF. The chain links TRBV3-1 (or the pseudogene TRBV3-2) to TRBJ1-1; D may be TRBD1 (6 bases). The CDR3 has 14 amino acids. V was shortened by 4 bases and J by 1 base, with 10 bases between the two germline ends. Germline V gene data show CDR1 as LGHDT and CDR2 as YNNKEL (reference sequence).

The chain uses TRBV27 and TRBJ2-7; perhaps TRBD1 as D (6 bases). This CDR3 is built from 15 residues. V lost 2 bases, J lost 4 bases, and 15 bases lay in between. The germline V gene has CDR1 MNHEY and CDR2 SMNVEV (reference sequence). This chain's CDR3 is CASSLVTGPLYEQYF. The CDR3 nucleotides read TGTGCCAGCAGTTTAGTCACAGGGCCCCTATACGAGCAGTACTTC.

V is TRBV4-3 and J is TRBJ1-1; 8 nucleotides agree with TRBD1. The CDR3 totals 14 residues. CDR1 LGHNA and CDR2 YSLEER come from the germline V gene. The trim removed 3 bases at V and 4 bases at J, leaving 4 bases unmatched. CDR3 sequence reads: CASSQQGASTEAFF. The DNA of the CDR3 is TGCGCCAGCAGCCAGCAGGGGGCGAGCACTGAAGCTTTCTTT.

This clone was observed a few times. This chain links TRBV6-5 with TRBJ1-2; TRBD1 agrees at 7 bases. Trimming removed 7 bases from V and 7 bases from J; junction bases left unmatched: 15. The CDR3 has 15 residues. Per germline, CDR1 MNHEY and CDR2 SVGAGI. Written as DNA, the CDR3 is TGTGCCAGCACTCGAGAGGGGGCGCGGAGGAGTGGCTACACCTTC. This sequence encodes CASTREGARRSGYTF.

The chain joins TRBV23-1 to TRBJ1-5; D is possibly TRBD1 (6 bases). TRBV23-1 is an ORF for which the function is uncertain. The CDR3 is made up of 15 amino acids. Deletions cut 3 bases from V and 5 bases from J, with 14 bases between. The CDR3 DNA follows: TGCGCCAGCAGTCACCGATCAGGGGAGGATCAGCCCCAGCATTTT. Translating it yields CASSHRSGEDQPQHF.

The chain couples TRBV30 to TRBJ1-2; 11 nucleotides line up with TRBD1. This CDR3 is built from 11 residues. From germline, CDR1 is GTSNPN and CDR2 SVGIG (reference sequence). V was pared by 5 bases and J by 8 bases, with 1 base of the junction left unmatched. Here the CDR3 DNA reads TGTGCCTGGTGGGACAGGGGGGGCTACACCTTC. It encodes CAWWDRGGYTF.

This chain links TRBV2 with TRBJ1-2; no clear D. CDR1 is SNHLY and CDR2 is FYNNEI in the germline V gene. Trimming shortened V by 6 bases and J by 6 bases, and 8 bases separated the two germline ends. This CDR3 contains 11 residues. The CDR3 reads CASSPLNGYTF. CDR3 nucleotide sequence: TGTGCCAGCAGCCCCCTGAATGGCTACACCTTC.

The V and J genes are TRBV19 and TRBJ2-1; D is possibly TRBD1 (6 bases). Germline values: CDR1 LNHDA, CDR2 SQIVND (reference sequence). V was trimmed by 10 bases and J by 8 bases, leaving 21 bases between them. This CDR3 region has 14 residues. CDR3: CATEPGQGPYEQFF. CDR3 nucleotides: TGTGCCACTGAACCGGGACAAGGTCCCTATGAGCAGTTCTTC.

This rearrangement joins TRBV3-1 (or the pseudogene TRBV3-2) to TRBJ2-3, with 11 positions matching TRBD2. V gave up 2 bases and J gave up 6 bases; unmatched junction bases: 10. This CDR3 has 17 amino acids. Germline V gene sequence: CDR1 LGHDT, CDR2 YNNKEL (reference sequence). CDR3 sequence: CASSQILAGGPPDTQYF. The CDR3 nucleotides are TGTGCCAGCAGCCAAATTCTAGCGGGGGGCCCCCCGGATACGCAGTATTTT.

The chain recombines TRBV2 with TRBJ1-3; D is unresolved. Per germline, CDR1 SNHLY and CDR2 FYNNEI. The CDR3 has 16 amino acids. V was shortened by 1 base and J by 3 bases, with 13 bases between the two germline ends. CDR3 bases: TGTGCCAGCAGTGAAGACCGGGGTTTAAGTGGAAACACCATATATTTT. Translation gives CASSEDRGLSGNTIYF.

The CDR3 region has the DNA TGTGCCAGCAGCTCCGGCTATGGCTACACCTTC. It encodes CASSSGYGYTF. The chain combines TRBV7-9 with TRBJ1-2; unclear D gene. Trimming cost V 4 bases and J 4 bases, with 4 bases left between them. Germline V gene lookup returns CDR1 SEHNR and CDR2 FQNEAQ (reference sequence). There are 11 residues in the CDR3.

This clone appeared once. V and J are TRBV7-9 and TRBJ2-1; 10 bases are shared with TRBD2. Germline V gene sequence: CDR1 SEHNR, CDR2 FQNEAQ (reference sequence). This CDR3 is 16 amino acids long. Trimming at V came to 5 bases and at J to 7 bases, leaving 11 bases not matched to a gene. The CDR3 reads CASSPIGLAAANEQFF. DNA of the CDR3: TGTGCCAGCAGCCCGATTGGACTAGCGGCGGCTAATGAGCAGTTCTTC. The entire variable domain, with the rest obtained from reference TRBV7-9 and TRBJ2-1, is as follows: DTGVSQNPRHKITKRGQNVTFRCDPISEHNRLYWYRQTLGQGPEFLTYFQNEAQLEKSRLLSDRFSAERPKGSFSTLEIQRTEQGDSAMYLCASSPIGLAAANEQFFGPGTRLTVL.

This rearrangement joins TRBV7-2 to TRBJ1-1, with D unclear. The CDR3 has 16 residues. The V and J ends lost 3 bases and 1 base respectively, with 15 bases between them. Germline V gene lookup returns CDR1 SGHTA and CDR2 FQGNSA. CDR3 nucleotide sequence: TGTGCCAGCAGCTTCCTGGCGCTAGCACCGAACACTGAAGCTTTCTTT. Residues: CASSFLALAPNTEAFF.

The chain combines TRBV19 with TRBJ2-2, with 9 nucleotides matching TRBD1. The CDR3 contains 15 residues. The V segment lost 5 bases and the J segment 4 bases; nucleotides outside the gene matches: 5. Germline loops: CDR1 LNHDA, CDR2 SQIVND (reference sequence). The CDR3: CASSWGQGITGELFF. CDR3 DNA: TGTGCCAGTAGTTGGGGACAGGGAATCACCGGGGAGCTGTTTTTT.

The chain uses TRBV19 and TRBJ2-3, with 12 nucleotides matching TRBD2. Losses at the gene ends were 5 bases for V and 5 bases for J; bases not matched to a gene: 5. The germline gives CDR1 LNHDA, CDR2 SQIVND (reference sequence). CDR3 length: 15 amino acids. CDR3 nucleotides: TGTGCCAGTAGTTTGACTAGCGGGGGCGTAGATACGCAGTATTTT. Amino acid sequence: CASSLTSGGVDTQYF. Filled out from reference TRBV19 and TRBJ2-3, the complete variable domain reads DGGITQSPKYLFRKEGQNVTLSCEQNLNHDAMYWYRQDPGQGLRLIYYSQIVNDFQKGDIAEGYSVSREKKESFPLTVTSAQKNPTAFYLCASSLTSGGVDTQYFGPGTRLTVL.

The rearrangement links TRBV4-2 to TRBJ1-3; no clear D. Germline assignment: CDR1 LGHNA and CDR2 YNFKEQ. CDR3 length: 16 residues. V lost 3 bases and J 2 bases, leaving 14 bases between the germline ends. CDR3 sequence: CASSHNTGSTGNTIYF. The CDR3 nucleotides are TGTGCCAGCAGCCATAATACGGGCTCGACTGGAAACACCATATATTTT.

V and J are TRBV19 and TRBJ1-5; no clear D gene. V lost 11 bases and J lost 2, with 25 bases in between. Germline CDR1 is LNHDA and CDR2 is SQIVND (reference sequence). The CDR3 extends over 17 amino acids. CDR3 sequence reads: CASNPGPKPGGNQPQHF. CDR3 nucleotides: TGTGCCTCAAACCCAGGACCGAAACCCGGGGGCAATCAGCCCCAGCATTTT.

The rearrangement uses TRBV15 and TRBJ1-3; the match to TRBD1 covers 8 bases. The CDR3 covers 17 residues. The J segment lost 7 bases and the V segment lost 3 bases, leaving 14 bases of the junction unmatched. Germline values: CDR1 LNHNV, CDR2 YYDKDF (reference sequence). This CDR3 is CATSRTMRTGYMNTIYF. CDR3 nucleotide sequence: TGTGCCACCAGCAGGACTATGCGGACAGGGTATATGAACACCATATATTTT.

The chain combines TRBV6-6 with TRBJ1-2; TRBD1 matches 7 bases. The germline CDR1 and CDR2 sequences are MNHNY and SVGAGI (reference sequence). After removal of 2 bases from V and 4 bases from J, the junction contained 1 base not matched to a gene. The CDR3 contains 13 residues. Written as DNA, the CDR3 is TGTGCCAGCAGTTACGACAGGGTCTATGGCTACACCTTC. This codes for CASSYDRVYGYTF.